A single sample is the source of the 19 T cell receptor beta chains below, sequenced in a study of OX40 agonist ivuxolimab in advanced cancers. Here immunoSEQ multiplex PCR was the method, and the copy in TCRdb shows in-frame clones only, minus some. The sample yields over 65,000 clones, around 93% seen once. The sample was CD4+ or CD8+ T cells sorted from blood, taken in a trial of the OX40 agonist ivuxolimab. These receptors came from an adult with an advanced solid tumor such as melanoma, head and neck, liver or kidney cancer.

The chain has TRBV5-8 and TRBJ1-5; D is perhaps TRBD1 (6 bases). Germline assignment: CDR1 SGHTS and CDR2 YDEGEE. The V end was cut by 4 bases, the J end by 7 bases, with 15 bases between. The CDR3 contains 14 residues. The CDR3 DNA reads as TGTGCCAGCAGCCACCCTGGGGGCTGGCAGCCCCAGCATTTT. This sequence encodes CASSHPGGWQPQHF.

The V call is TRBV27, the J call TRBJ2-5; D uncertain. Germline assignment: CDR1 MNHEY and CDR2 SMNVEV (reference sequence). Deletions cut 5 bases from V and 5 bases from J, with 9 bases between. The CDR3 spans 12 residues. The CDR3 DNA reads as TGTGCCAGCAGTCCTAACGAGGAGACCCAGTACTTC. Protein sequence: CASSPNEETQYF.

The V gene is TRBV4-3, the J gene TRBJ1-2; 10 bases line up with TRBD1. The CDR3 length is 18 residues. V was pared by 1 base and J by 7 bases, with 15 bases of the junction left unmatched. Per germline, CDR1 LGHNA and CDR2 YSLEER. DNA of the CDR3: TGCGCCAGCAGCCAAGGGCCGGGACAGGGGCTCGCGTATGGTGGCTACACCTTC. Amino acid sequence: CASSQGPGQGLAYGGYTF.

This clone was detected a few times. This chain uses TRBV9 with TRBJ1-6; D remains unclear. Germline V CDR1 and CDR2: SGDLS, YYNGEE. Trimming left V 4 bases short and J 7 bases short, with 18 bases between. The CDR3 is made up of 16 amino acids. CDR3 sequence (DNA): TGTGCCAGCAGCCCGTTTACTTCGTCAGACAATTCACCCCTCCACTTT. Translation: CASSPFTSSDNSPLHF.

This rearrangement joins TRBV4-2 to TRBJ2-7, with TRBD1 identical over 8 bases. J gave up 2 bases and V 0 bases, and 6 bases lay outside the gene matches. Germline V CDR1 and CDR2: LGHNA, YNFKEQ. The CDR3 length is 16 residues. CDR3 in DNA: TGTGCCAGCAGCCAAGAGGGGGGACAGGCCCCCTACGAGCAGTACTTC. The encoded protein is CASSQEGGQAPYEQYF.

The rearrangement links TRBV7-9 to TRBJ2-3, with TRBD2 identical over 9 bases. V was clipped by 8 bases and J by 4 bases; unmatched bases: 10. The CDR3 has 15 residues. Per germline, CDR1 SEHNR and CDR2 FQNEAQ (reference sequence). The CDR3 DNA reads as TGTGCCAGCCCGCTGCGCGGGGGGGCCCCAGATACGCAGTATTTT. The encoded protein is CASPLRGGAPDTQYF.

The rearrangement links TRBV5-5 to TRBJ2-5, with TRBD1 identical over 8 bases. CDR3 length: 16 residues. From germline, CDR1 is SGHKS and CDR2 YYEKEE (reference sequence). The J segment lost 4 bases and the V segment lost 4 bases, leaving 12 bases of the junction unmatched. The CDR3 DNA follows: TGTGCCAGCAGCACCCCGGGACAGGAGGCATCAGAGACCCAGTACTTC. Translation: CASSTPGQEASETQYF.

This clone is a singleton in its sample. This chain uses TRBV7-6 with TRBJ2-1; TRBD2 matches 9 bases. The J segment lost 0 bases and the V segment lost 5 bases, leaving 5 bases of the junction unmatched. Per the germline V gene, CDR1 is SGHVS and CDR2 is FNYEAQ. The CDR3 runs 16 residues. As DNA, the CDR3 is TGTGCCAGCAGCCTTAGCGGGGGCAACTCCTACAATGAGCAGTTCTTC. This encodes CASSLSGGNSYNEQFF.

V usage is TRBV7-9 and J usage is TRBJ2-7; D gene uncertain. Germline assignment: CDR1 SEHNR and CDR2 FQNEAQ (reference sequence). This CDR3 region has 13 residues. Trimming shortened V by 7 bases and J by 0 bases, and 10 bases separated the two germline ends. This CDR3 is CASTAPNSYEQYF. CDR3 in DNA: TGTGCCAGCACCGCACCCAACTCCTACGAGCAGTACTTC.

The chain combines TRBV5-1 with TRBJ2-3; 13 nucleotides align to TRBD2. After removal of 6 bases from V and 7 bases from J, the junction contained 8 bases not matched to a gene. The CDR3 sequence is 15 residues long. Germline CDR1 SGHRS, CDR2 YFSETQ. The CDR3 coding sequence is TGCGCCAGCAACCCACTAGCGGGGGGGCACAATACGCAGTATTTT. This codes for CASNPLAGGHNTQYF. Based on the CDR3 plus reference TRBV5-1 and TRBJ2-3, the full variable domain is KAGVTQTPRYLIKTRGQQVTLSCSPISGHRSVSWYQQTPGQGLQFLFEYFSETQRNKGNFPGRFSGRQFSNSRSEMNVSTLELGDSALYLCASNPLAGGHNTQYFGPGTRLTVL.

The chain carries TRBV6-4 and TRBJ1-5; 9 bases match TRBD1. The CDR3 runs 17 residues. Germline V CDR1 and CDR2: MRHNA, SNTAGT. V shed 7 bases, J shed 0 bases, and the junction held 10 bases outside the gene matches. The chain's CDR3 is CASKKDRGEFSNQPQHF. The CDR3 DNA reads TGTGCCAGCAAAAAGGACAGGGGAGAATTTAGCAATCAGCCCCAGCATTTT.

V is TRBV4-2 and J is TRBJ1-1, with 7 positions matching TRBD1. Germline V gene sequence: CDR1 LGHNA, CDR2 YNFKEQ. After removal of 1 base from V and 6 bases from J, the junction contained 5 bases not matched to a gene. The CDR3 sequence is 14 residues long. Here the CDR3 reads CASSQVSGQSEAFF. DNA for the CDR3: TGTGCCAGCAGCCAAGTATCGGGACAGTCTGAAGCTTTCTTT.

This chain joins TRBV25-1 and TRBJ2-1; D might be TRBD1 (5 bases). CDR3 length equals 12 residues. From germline, CDR1 is MGHDK and CDR2 SYGVNS. Trimming stripped 1 base from V and 10 bases from J, with 8 bases between. The CDR3 DNA sequence: TGTGCCAGCAGTGAATTCACAGGAGAGCAGTTCTTC. Protein sequence: CASSEFTGEQFF.

Worth noting for this clone: A junction boundary mismatches the germline segment, possibly from a read error. CDR3 region: CASSFGSSYEQYF. The CDR3 nucleotides read TGTGCTAGCAGCTTCGGGAGTTCCTACGAGCAGTACTTC. The chain carries TRBV7-7 and TRBJ2-7; D possibly corresponds to TRBD2 (6 bases). Germline V lookup: CDR1 SSHAT, CDR2 FNYEAQ (reference sequence). The CDR3 extends over 13 amino acids.

The chain is built from TRBV7-8 and TRBJ2-1, with 13 bases lining up with TRBD2. V was clipped by 0 bases and J by 8 bases; unmatched bases: 7. The germline V gene encodes CDR1 SGHVS and CDR2 FQNEAQ. This CDR3 contains 17 residues. The CDR3 loop reads CASSLARGLAGSDEQFF. The DNA for the CDR3 is TGTGCCAGCAGCTTAGCACGGGGACTAGCGGGGTCGGATGAGCAGTTCTTC.

This chain connects TRBV7-9 to TRBJ2-3; D might be TRBD1 (5 bases). V lost 10 bases and J lost 4, with 15 bases in between. Germline loops: CDR1 SEHNR, CDR2 FQNEAQ (reference sequence). This CDR3 spans 13 amino acids. The CDR3 protein is CANDGHNADTQYF. The CDR3 region has the DNA TGTGCCAACGACGGACATAACGCAGATACGCAGTATTTT.

V usage is TRBV29-1 and J usage is TRBJ2-7, with D tentatively TRBD2 (6 bases). The CDR3 consists of 13 residues. Looked up from germline, CDR1 is SQVTM and CDR2 is ANQGSEA. Trimming removed 3 bases at V and 0 bases at J, with 9 bases between. The CDR3 sequence: CSVDGGASYEQYF. For the CDR3, the DNA is TGCAGCGTTGATGGAGGGGCCTCCTACGAGCAGTACTTC.

This clone has just one count. This chain links TRBV7-9 with TRBJ1-3, with TRBD1 identical over 7 bases. This CDR3 comprises 15 residues. CDR1 SEHNR and CDR2 FQNEAQ come from the germline V gene (reference sequence). With V trimmed by 8 bases and J by 0 bases, 7 bases remained unmatched. CDR3 sequence: CASVTDRNSGNTIYF. The CDR3 nucleotides read TGTGCCAGCGTGACGGACAGGAACTCTGGAAACACCATATATTTT.

This sequence joins TRBV5-1 and TRBJ2-7; 11 bases match TRBD1. This CDR3 is built from 15 residues. Trimming at V came to 5 bases and at J to 2 bases, leaving 6 bases not matched to a gene. Germline V gene lookup returns CDR1 SGHRS and CDR2 YFSETQ. The CDR3 bases are TGCGCCAGCAGTCCCGGGACAGGGGGTGCCTACGAGCAGTACTTC. Its translation is CASSPGTGGAYEQYF.